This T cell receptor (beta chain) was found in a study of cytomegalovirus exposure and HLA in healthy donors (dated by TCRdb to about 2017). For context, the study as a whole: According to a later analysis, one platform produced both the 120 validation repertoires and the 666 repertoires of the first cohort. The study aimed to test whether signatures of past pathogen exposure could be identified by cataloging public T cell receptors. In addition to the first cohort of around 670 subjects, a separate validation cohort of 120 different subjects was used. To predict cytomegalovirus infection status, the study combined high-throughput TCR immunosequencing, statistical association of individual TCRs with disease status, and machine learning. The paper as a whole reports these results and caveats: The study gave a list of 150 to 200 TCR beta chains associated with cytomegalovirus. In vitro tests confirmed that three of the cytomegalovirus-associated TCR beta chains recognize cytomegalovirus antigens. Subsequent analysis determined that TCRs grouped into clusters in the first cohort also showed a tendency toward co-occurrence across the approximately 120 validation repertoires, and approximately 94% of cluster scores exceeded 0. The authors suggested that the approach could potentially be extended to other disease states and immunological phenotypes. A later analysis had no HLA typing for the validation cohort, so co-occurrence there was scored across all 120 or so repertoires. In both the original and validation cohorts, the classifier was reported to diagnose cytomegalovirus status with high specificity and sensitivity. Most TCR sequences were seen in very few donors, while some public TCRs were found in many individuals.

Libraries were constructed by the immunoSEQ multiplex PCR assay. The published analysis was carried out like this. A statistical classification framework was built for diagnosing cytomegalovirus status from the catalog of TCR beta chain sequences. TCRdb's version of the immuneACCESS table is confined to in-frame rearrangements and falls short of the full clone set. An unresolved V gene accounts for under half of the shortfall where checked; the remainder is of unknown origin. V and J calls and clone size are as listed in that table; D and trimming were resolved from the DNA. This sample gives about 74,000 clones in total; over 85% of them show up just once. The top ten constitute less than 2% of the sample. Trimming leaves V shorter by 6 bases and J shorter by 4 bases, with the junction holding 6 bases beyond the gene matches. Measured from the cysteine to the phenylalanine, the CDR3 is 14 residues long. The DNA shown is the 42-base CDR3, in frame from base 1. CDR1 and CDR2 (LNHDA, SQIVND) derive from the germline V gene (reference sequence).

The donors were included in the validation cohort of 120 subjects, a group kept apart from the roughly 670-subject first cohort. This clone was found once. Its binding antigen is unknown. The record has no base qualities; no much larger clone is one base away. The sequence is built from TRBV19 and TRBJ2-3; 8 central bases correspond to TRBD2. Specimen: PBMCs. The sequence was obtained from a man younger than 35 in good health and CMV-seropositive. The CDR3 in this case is CASSGRGEADTQYF. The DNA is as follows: TGTGCCAGTAGCGGGAGGGGAGAGGCAGATACGCAGTATTTT.